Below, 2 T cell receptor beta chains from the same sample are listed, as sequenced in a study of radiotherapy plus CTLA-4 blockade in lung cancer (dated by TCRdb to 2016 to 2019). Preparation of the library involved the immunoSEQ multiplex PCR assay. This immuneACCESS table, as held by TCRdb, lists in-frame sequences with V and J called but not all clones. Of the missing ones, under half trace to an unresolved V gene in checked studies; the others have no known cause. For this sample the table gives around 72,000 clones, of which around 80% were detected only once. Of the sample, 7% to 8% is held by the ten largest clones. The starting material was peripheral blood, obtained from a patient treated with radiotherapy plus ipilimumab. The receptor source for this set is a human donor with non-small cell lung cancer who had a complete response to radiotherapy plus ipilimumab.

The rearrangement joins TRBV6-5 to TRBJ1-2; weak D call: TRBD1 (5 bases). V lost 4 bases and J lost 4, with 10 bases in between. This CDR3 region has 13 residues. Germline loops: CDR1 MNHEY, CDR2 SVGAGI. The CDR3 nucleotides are TGTGCCAGCAGTTCGCGGCAGGGCTATGGCTACACCTTC. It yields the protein CASSSRQGYGYTF.

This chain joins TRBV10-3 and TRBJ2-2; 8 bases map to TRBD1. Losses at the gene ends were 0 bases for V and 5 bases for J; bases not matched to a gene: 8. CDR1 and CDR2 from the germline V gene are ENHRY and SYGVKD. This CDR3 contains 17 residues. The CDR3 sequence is CAISESRGLLGTGELFF. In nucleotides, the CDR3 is TGTGCCATCAGTGAGTCCAGGGGGCTCCTTGGGACCGGGGAGCTGTTTTTT.